Each of the 31 T cell receptor beta chains below was sequenced from the same sample in a study of CD8 T cells in ankylosing spondylitis. The antigens these receptors bind are not known. Via MiXCR, TCRdb re-called the 5' RACE reads, giving one row per CDR3 protein. Of hundreds of thousands of distinct CDR3 sequences listed, roughly 10% are singletons. Study-wide results and limits: Seemingly characteristic of ankylosing spondylitis blood was a TCR beta motif consisting of roughly 8 highly homologous variants.

Sample: blood, either unsorted or a sorted T cell fraction (not recorded which). The receptors stem from a male donor with ankylosing spondylitis.

This clonotype showed up just a few times. This rearrangement joins TRBV5-1 to TRBJ2-7; a weak D match, TRBD2 (6 bases). V lost 4 bases and J lost 6, with 17 bases in between. Germline V gene sequence: CDR1 SGHRS, CDR2 YFSETQ. This CDR3 has 14 residues. The CDR3 region has the DNA TGCGCCAGCAGCATCCGGGACCCGCGGGGCGAGCAGTACTTC. It is translated as CASSIRDPRGEQYF.

This clonotype was seen many times. This chain uses TRBV5-1 with TRBJ2-3; no definite D call. The V gene lost 0 bases and the J gene lost 2 bases, with 7 bases spanning the gap. CDR1 is SGHRS, CDR2 YFSETQ, per germline. The CDR3 extends over 14 amino acids. This CDR3 is CASSLGGATDTQYF. In DNA form, the CDR3 reads TGCGCCAGCAGCTTGGGTGGCGCCACAGATACGCAGTATTTT.

The genes are TRBV5-1 and TRBJ1-1; a weak D match, TRBD1 (5 bases). The CDR3 is 14 amino acids. Germline V gives CDR1 SGHRS, CDR2 YFSETQ. The ends were cut back, 0 bases at V and 6 bases at J, with 12 bases in the middle. The CDR3 nucleotides are TGCGCCAGCAGCTTGGTGGACATTGATTCTGAAGCTTTCTTT. This encodes CASSLVDIDSEAFF.

In its sample, this clonotype was seen many times. The chain employs TRBV6-2 or TRBV6-3 and TRBJ2-3; 11 bases align to TRBD2. V lost 4 bases and J lost 10; bases outside the gene matches: 1. Looked up from germline, CDR1 is MNHEY and CDR2 is SVGEGT. This CDR3 contains 12 residues. CDR3 DNA: TGTGCCAGCAGTTTAGCGGGGGGGCCGCAGTATTTT. Translating gives CASSLAGGPQYF.

The J gene is TRBJ1-1, the V gene TRBV7-9, with D uncertain. Germline V gene lookup returns CDR1 SEHNR and CDR2 FQNEAQ (reference sequence). The CDR3 has 14 residues. Trimming cost V 5 bases and J 5 bases, with 15 bases left between them. The CDR3 sequence: CASSPNPGGTEAFF. CDR3 coding DNA: TGTGCCAGCAGCCCCAATCCCGGAGGGACTGAAGCTTTCTTT.

This clonotype was observed a few times. The rearrangement uses TRBV9 and TRBJ2-7; D might be TRBD1 or TRBD2, each matching 5 bases. This CDR3 has 13 residues. Germline CDR1 SGDLS, CDR2 YYNGEE. V gave up 0 bases and J gave up 6 bases, with 10 bases separating them. The CDR3 DNA sequence: TGTGCCAGCAGCGTAGGGCAGGGACGCGAGCAGTACTTC. Its translation: CASSVGQGREQYF.

This clonotype occurred a few times. V is TRBV12-3 or TRBV12-4 and J is TRBJ1-5, with D hard to call. Trimming took off 7 bases at V and 0 bases at J, with 10 bases between the two ends. The length of the CDR3 is 14 residues. The CDR3 region is CASTVHSSNQPQHF. The CDR3 nucleotides read TGTGCCAGCACAGTCCACAGTAGCAATCAGCCCCAGCATTTT.

This clonotype occurred many times. CDR3: CATSDSGRAGETQYF. The CDR3 DNA reads TGTGCCACCAGTGATTCTGGGAGGGCCGGGGAGACCCAGTACTTC. The chain combines TRBV24-1 with TRBJ2-5; 7 bases agree with TRBD2. V dropped 2 bases and J dropped 5; count of bases not matched to a gene: 7. The V gene's germline CDR1 is KGHDR and CDR2 SFDVKD. The CDR3 spans 15 residues.

This clonotype was counted between two and nine times. CDR3 coding DNA: TGCAGTGCTGCGACCGGGACAACCCAGAGCACAGATACGCAGTATTTT. This codes for CSAATGTTQSTDTQYF. V usage is TRBV20-1 and J usage is TRBJ2-3, with D tentatively TRBD1 (6 bases). The germline gives CDR1 DFQATT, CDR2 SNEGSKA (reference sequence). V lost 5 bases, J lost 0 bases, and 18 bases lay in between. There are 16 residues in the CDR3.

This clonotype was observed a handful of times. The chain combines TRBV20-1 with TRBJ1-2; D remains ambiguous. Germline CDR1 and CDR2: DFQATT and SNEGSKA (reference sequence). Trimming stripped 0 bases from V and 7 bases from J, with 15 bases between. The CDR3 covers 14 residues. CDR3 coding DNA: TGCAGTGCTAGAGATCAACGGGTGGTAATTGGCTACACCTTC. It encodes CSARDQRVVIGYTF.

This clonotype was found many times. The chain joins TRBV20-1 to TRBJ2-5; no clear D. CDR3 length equals 13 residues. Trimming shortened V by 3 bases and J by 0 bases, and 8 bases separated the two germline ends. Germline lookup yields CDR1 DFQATT and CDR2 SNEGSKA (reference sequence). Here the CDR3 DNA reads TGCAGTGCTAGTTCGTCGTACCAAGAGACCCAGTACTTC. It specifies CSASSSYQETQYF.

This sequence joins TRBV20-1 and TRBJ1-3; 9 bases line up with TRBD1. V lost 4 bases to trimming and J lost 6 bases; unmatched junction nucleotides: 7. Germline V gene data show CDR1 as DFQATT and CDR2 as SNEGSKA (reference sequence). This CDR3 contains 14 residues. The CDR3 here is CSAIVQGASNTIYF. Here the CDR3 DNA reads TGCAGTGCTATTGTACAGGGGGCGTCAAACACCATATATTTT.

This clonotype was counted many times. The rearrangement links TRBV20-1 to TRBJ2-1; 8 nucleotides match TRBD2. The CDR3 is 16 amino acids. Trimming removed 1 base from V and 1 base from J; junction bases left unmatched: 6. The germline CDR1 and CDR2 sequences are DFQATT and SNEGSKA (reference sequence). The CDR3 here is CSARASSGSSYNEQFF. The CDR3 bases are TGCAGTGCTAGAGCCAGCAGCGGGAGTTCCTACAATGAGCAGTTCTTC.

This clonotype was seen only a few times. The chain recombines TRBV7-2 with TRBJ2-7; 9 nucleotides match TRBD1. Trimming took 5 bases from V and 3 from J; bases not matched to a gene: 8. CDR3 length: 15 residues. In germline, CDR1 is SGHTA, CDR2 FQGNSA. CDR3 amino acids: CASSLRDRAYYEQYF. DNA for the CDR3: TGTGCCAGCAGCCTCCGGGACAGGGCATACTACGAGCAGTACTTC.

This clonotype was detected only a few times. The J gene is TRBJ2-1, the V gene TRBV24-1; the match to TRBD1 covers 8 bases. Germline V gene sequence: CDR1 KGHDR, CDR2 SFDVKD. J gave up 5 bases and V 4 bases, and 6 bases lay outside the gene matches. The CDR3 totals 15 residues. CDR3 loop: CATSEPGTGDNEQFF. CDR3 sequence (DNA): TGTGCCACCAGTGAACCCGGGACAGGAGACAATGAGCAGTTCTTC.

There are many counts of this clonotype. The gene calls are TRBV11-2 and TRBJ2-1; unclear D gene. CDR3 length: 14 amino acids. Trimming removed 6 bases from V and 3 bases from J, with 12 bases in between. CDR1 and CDR2 (germline): SGHAT, FQNNGV. This chain's CDR3 is CASSRNSRYNEQFF. CDR3 bases: TGTGCCAGCAGTCGAAACTCCCGCTACAATGAGCAGTTCTTC.

The rearrangement uses TRBV10-3 and TRBJ2-7; tentatively, D is TRBD2 (7 bases). From germline, CDR1 is ENHRY and CDR2 SYGVKD. The length of the CDR3 is 15 residues. The V end was cut by 2 bases, the J end by 4 bases, with 15 bases between. CDR3 DNA: TGTGCCATCAGTGAGGACCCGGGGGGCTTTTACGAGCAGTACTTC. Its translation is CAISEDPGGFYEQYF.

This clonotype occurred once. The CDR3 region has the DNA TGTGCCAGTAGTCCCGGTTCCGGTGGGGATCAGCCCCAGCATTTT. Protein: CASSPGSGGDQPQHF. This chain links TRBV19 with TRBJ1-5; D call uncertain. The CDR3 is made up of 15 amino acids. Germline CDR1 is LNHDA and CDR2 is SQIVND (reference sequence). V lost 5 bases to trimming and J lost 5 bases, with 16 bases between them.

This clonotype was seen ten or more times. The rearrangement joins TRBV29-1 to TRBJ1-2; D is undetermined. Germline CDR1 reads SQVTM; CDR2 reads ANQGSEA. This CDR3 contains 11 residues. V was pared by 4 bases and J by 7 bases, with 10 bases between. CDR3 sequence: CSVGVAGGYTF. The CDR3 bases are TGCAGCGTTGGCGTCGCTGGTGGCTACACCTTC.

This clonotype was counted only a few times. CDR3 sequence reads: CASSQDVGRTLEAV. The DNA of the CDR3 is TGTGCCAGCAGCCAAGATGTGGGACGGACCCTAGAAGCGGTC. V is TRBV4-2 and J is TRBJ2-7; D might be TRBD1 or TRBD2, each matching 5 bases. Germline V gene sequence: CDR1 LGHNA, CDR2 YNFKEQ. The CDR3 has 14 residues.

This clonotype was recorded many times. The J gene is TRBJ1-4, the V gene TRBV4-2; D is unresolved. Germline CDR1 LGHNA, CDR2 YNFKEQ. The CDR3 is 15 amino acids. Deletions cut 1 base from V and 11 bases from J, with 17 bases between. The CDR3 loop reads CASSQAEVAMGKLFF. In nucleotides, the CDR3 is TGTGCCAGCAGCCAAGCTGAGGTGGCTATGGGGAAACTGTTTTTT.

This clonotype showed up just a few times. The CDR3 coding sequence is TGCAGTGCGAGCAAGGGACAGATGAACACTGAAGCTTTCTTT. Protein product: CSASKGQMNTEAFF. The V and J genes are TRBV20-1 and TRBJ1-1; 7 nucleotides line up with TRBD1. V was pared by 6 bases and J by 0 bases, with 7 bases of the junction left unmatched. The CDR3 spans 14 residues. Germline-derived CDR1 and CDR2 are DFQATT and SNEGSKA (reference sequence).

This clonotype has more than one count but fewer than ten. The genes are TRBV6-1 and TRBJ2-5; perhaps TRBD2 as D (6 bases). The germline V gene has CDR1 MNHNS and CDR2 SASEGT. Deletions cut 5 bases from V and 5 bases from J, with 15 bases between. This CDR3 comprises 14 residues. The CDR3 is CASSIPGLLETQYF. The CDR3 DNA is TGTGCCAGCAGTATCCCGGGACTCCTGGAGACCCAGTACTTC.

In its sample, this clonotype was seen a few times. The V gene is TRBV5-1, the J gene TRBJ2-7; 7 bases match TRBD2. This CDR3 has 14 residues. From germline, CDR1 is SGHRS and CDR2 YFSETQ. The trim removed 0 bases at V and 4 bases at J, leaving 4 bases unmatched. In DNA form, the CDR3 reads TGCGCCAGCAGCTTGGGCGGGAGTAATTACGAGCAGTACTTC. It translates to CASSLGGSNYEQYF.

Ten or more counts support this clonotype. The V gene is TRBV12-3 or TRBV12-4, the J gene TRBJ2-5; 11 positions match TRBD2. V gave up 2 bases and J gave up 2 bases; unmatched junction bases: 4. The CDR3 sequence is 16 residues long. The DNA for the CDR3 is TGTGCCAGCAGTTTAATGGGACTAGCGGAACAAGAGACCCAGTACTTC. This codes for CASSLMGLAEQETQYF.

The chain has TRBV10-3 and TRBJ1-1; TRBD1 is a possible D gene (6 bases). Looked up from germline, CDR1 is ENHRY and CDR2 is SYGVKD. This CDR3 region has 15 residues. V was cut by 2 bases and J by 1 base, with 11 bases left in between. Here the CDR3 DNA reads TGTGCCATCAGTGAGCCGACAGGAGGGAACACTGAAGCTTTCTTT. Protein sequence: CAISEPTGGNTEAFF.

The rearrangement uses TRBV6-2 or TRBV6-3 and TRBJ2-1; 9 bases align to TRBD1. The junction had 10 bases not matched to a gene; V was cut back by 7 bases and J by 9 bases. This CDR3 is 14 amino acids long. Germline values: CDR1 MNHEY, CDR2 SVGEGT. CDR3 in DNA: TGTGCCAGCACTCCGGACAGGGGATGGAGTGAGCAGTTCTTC. Its translation: CASTPDRGWSEQFF.

This clonotype was counted between two and nine times. J is TRBJ2-5 and V is TRBV24-1; TRBD2 agrees at 10 bases. The CDR3 consists of 17 residues. V was pared by 0 bases and J by 4 bases, with 7 bases of the junction left unmatched. CDR1 is KGHDR, CDR2 SFDVKD, per germline. CDR3 protein: CATSDLPSGSGRETQYF. CDR3 nucleotide sequence: TGTGCCACCAGTGATTTGCCTAGCGGGAGCGGCCGAGAGACCCAGTACTTC.

This clonotype was detected only a few times. The rearrangement uses TRBV5-1 and TRBJ2-3, with D perhaps TRBD2 (5 bases). The CDR3 runs to 12 residues. Trimming cost V 7 bases and J 9 bases, with 15 bases left between them. The germline CDR1 and CDR2 sequences are SGHRS and YFSETQ. CDR3 protein: CASYILAATQYF. CDR3 nucleotides: TGCGCCAGCTATATCCTAGCCGCAACGCAGTATTTT.

This clonotype has a count of ten or more. The J gene is TRBJ2-3, the V gene TRBV20-1, with D maybe TRBD1 (6 bases). Germline values: CDR1 DFQATT, CDR2 SNEGSKA (reference sequence). With 4 bases removed from V and 6 bases from J, the gap between germline ends came to 11 bases. The CDR3 runs 12 residues. The CDR3 DNA sequence: TGCAGTGCTAACAGGGCTGTGGATACGCAGTATTTT. As protein: CSANRAVDTQYF.

V usage is TRBV20-1 and J usage is TRBJ2-7, with TRBD1 as a possible D gene (5 bases). Germline V gene data show CDR1 as DFQATT and CDR2 as SNEGSKA (reference sequence). Trimming removed 3 bases at V and 6 bases at J, with 12 bases between. The CDR3 is made up of 12 amino acids. The DNA for the CDR3 is TGCAGTGCTAGTGGGGCATTTTCCGAGCAGTACTTC. Its protein product is CSASGAFSEQYF.